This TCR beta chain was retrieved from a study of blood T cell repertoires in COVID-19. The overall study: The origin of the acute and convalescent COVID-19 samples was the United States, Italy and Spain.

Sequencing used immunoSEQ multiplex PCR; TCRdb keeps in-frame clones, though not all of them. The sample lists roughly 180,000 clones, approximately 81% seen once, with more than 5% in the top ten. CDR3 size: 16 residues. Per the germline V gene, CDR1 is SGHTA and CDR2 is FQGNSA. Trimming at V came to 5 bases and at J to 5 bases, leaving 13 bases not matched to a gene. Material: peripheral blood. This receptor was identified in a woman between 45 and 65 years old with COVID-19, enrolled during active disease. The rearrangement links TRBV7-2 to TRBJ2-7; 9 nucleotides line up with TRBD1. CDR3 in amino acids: CASSKGYGTGINEQYF. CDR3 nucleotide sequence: TGTGCCAGCAGCAAAGGATACGGGACAGGGATTAACGAGCAGTACTTC.